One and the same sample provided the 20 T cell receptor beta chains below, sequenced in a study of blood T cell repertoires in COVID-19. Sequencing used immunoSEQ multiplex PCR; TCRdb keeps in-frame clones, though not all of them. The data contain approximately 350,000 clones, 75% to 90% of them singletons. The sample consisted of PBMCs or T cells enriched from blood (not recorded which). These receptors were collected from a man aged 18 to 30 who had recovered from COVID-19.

The CDR3 protein is CASSRGMAGNGLAGGEARVDTQYF. The CDR3 nucleotides read TGTGCCAGCAGCCGAGGTATGGCAGGGAACGGACTAGCGGGAGGGGAGGCTAGAGTAGATACGCAGTATTTT. The V gene is TRBV7-8, the J gene TRBJ2-3, with 15 nucleotides matching TRBD2. The CDR3 is 24 amino acids. Germline CDR1 and CDR2: SGHVS and FQNEAQ. Trimming took 5 bases from V and 5 from J; bases not matched to a gene: 29.

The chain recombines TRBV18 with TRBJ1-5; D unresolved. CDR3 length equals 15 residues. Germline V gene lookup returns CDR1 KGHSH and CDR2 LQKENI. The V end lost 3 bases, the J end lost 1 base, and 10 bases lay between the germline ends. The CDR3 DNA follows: TGTGCCAGCTCACCGGGAACGGGGAGCAATCAGCCCCAGCATTTT. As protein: CASSPGTGSNQPQHF.

The CDR3 nucleotides read TGTGCCACCGAAGGGGAAGATACGCAGTATTTT. It translates to CATEGEDTQYF. This chain links TRBV5-4 with TRBJ2-3; possibly TRBD1 for D (5 bases). Trimming removed 9 bases at V and 5 bases at J, with 10 bases between. CDR1 and CDR2 from the germline V gene are SGHNT and YYREEE (reference sequence). The CDR3 extends over 11 amino acids.

CDR3 nucleotide sequence: TGTGCCAGCAGCTTAGTTATCGGCGGCAATGAGCAGTTCTTC. Translation gives CASSLVIGGNEQFF. The rearrangement uses TRBV7-9 and TRBJ2-1; D unresolved. Trimming left V 1 base short and J 6 bases short, with 10 bases between. The CDR3 is made up of 14 amino acids. The germline V gene has CDR1 SEHNR and CDR2 FQNEAQ (reference sequence).

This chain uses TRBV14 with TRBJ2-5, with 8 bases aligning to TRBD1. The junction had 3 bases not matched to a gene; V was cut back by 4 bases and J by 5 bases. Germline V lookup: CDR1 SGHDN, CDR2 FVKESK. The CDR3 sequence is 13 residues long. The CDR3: CASSPGQGETQYF. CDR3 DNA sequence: TGTGCCAGCAGCCCCGGACAGGGTGAGACCCAGTACTTC.

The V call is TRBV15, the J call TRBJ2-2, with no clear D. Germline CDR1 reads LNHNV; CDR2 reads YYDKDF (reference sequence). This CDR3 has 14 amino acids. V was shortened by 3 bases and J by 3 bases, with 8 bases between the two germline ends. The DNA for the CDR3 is TGTGCCACCAGCAGGGAGCCGGACACCGGGGAGCTGTTTTTT. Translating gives CATSREPDTGELFF.

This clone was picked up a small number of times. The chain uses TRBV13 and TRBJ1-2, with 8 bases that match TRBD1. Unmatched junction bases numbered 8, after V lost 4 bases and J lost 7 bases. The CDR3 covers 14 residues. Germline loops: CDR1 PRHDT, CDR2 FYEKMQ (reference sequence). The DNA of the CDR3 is TGTGCCAGCAGCTATCCCGGACAGGGAGGTGGCTACACCTTC. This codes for CASSYPGQGGGYTF.

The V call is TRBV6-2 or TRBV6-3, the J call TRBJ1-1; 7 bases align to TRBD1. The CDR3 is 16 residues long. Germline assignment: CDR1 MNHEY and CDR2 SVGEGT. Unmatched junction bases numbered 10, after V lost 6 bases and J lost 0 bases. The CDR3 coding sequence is TGTGCCAGCAGCCCTCAACCGGGACAGTTGAACACTGAAGCTTTCTTT. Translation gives CASSPQPGQLNTEAFF.

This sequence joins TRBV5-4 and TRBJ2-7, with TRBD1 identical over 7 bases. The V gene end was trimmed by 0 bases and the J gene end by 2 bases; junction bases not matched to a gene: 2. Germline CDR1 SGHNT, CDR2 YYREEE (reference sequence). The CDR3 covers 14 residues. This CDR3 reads CASSLGGQTYEQYF. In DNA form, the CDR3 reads TGTGCCAGCAGCTTGGGGGGACAGACCTACGAGCAGTACTTC.

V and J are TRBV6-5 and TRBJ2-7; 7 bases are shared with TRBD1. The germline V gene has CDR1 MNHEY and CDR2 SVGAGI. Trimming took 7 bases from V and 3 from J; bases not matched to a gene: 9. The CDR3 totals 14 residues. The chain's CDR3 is CASNRDREGYEQYF. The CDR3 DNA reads TGTGCCAGCAATAGGGACAGAGAAGGCTACGAGCAGTACTTC.

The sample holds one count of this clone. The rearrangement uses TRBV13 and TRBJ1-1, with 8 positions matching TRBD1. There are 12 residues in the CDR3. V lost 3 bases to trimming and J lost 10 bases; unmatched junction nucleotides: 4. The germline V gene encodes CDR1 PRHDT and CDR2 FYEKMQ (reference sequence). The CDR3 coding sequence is TGTGCCAGCAGCTTCGGGACAGGTGTAGCTTTCTTT. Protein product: CASSFGTGVAFF.

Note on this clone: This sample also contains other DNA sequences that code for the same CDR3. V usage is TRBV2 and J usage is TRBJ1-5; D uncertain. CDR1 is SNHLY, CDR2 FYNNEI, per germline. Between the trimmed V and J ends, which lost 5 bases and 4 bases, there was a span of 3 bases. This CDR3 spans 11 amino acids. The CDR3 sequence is CASSLNQPQHF. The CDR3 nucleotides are TGTGCCAGCAGTCTAAATCAGCCCCAGCATTTT. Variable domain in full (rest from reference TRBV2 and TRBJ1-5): EPEVTQTPSHQVTQMGQEVILRCVPISNHLYFYWYRQILGQKVEFLVSFYNNEISEKSEIFDDQFSVERPDGSNFTLKIRSTKLEDSAMYFCASSLNQPQHFGDGTRLSIL.

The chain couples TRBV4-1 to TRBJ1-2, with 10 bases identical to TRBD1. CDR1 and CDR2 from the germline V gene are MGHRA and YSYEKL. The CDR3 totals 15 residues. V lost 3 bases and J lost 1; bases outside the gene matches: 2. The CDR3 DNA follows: TGCGCCAGCAGCCACGGGACAGGGGATAACTATGGCTACACCTTC. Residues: CASSHGTGDNYGYTF.

As DNA, the CDR3 is TGTGCCAGCAGCGTAGCGTCTGAGGAGACCCAGTACTTC. This codes for CASSVASEETQYF. V gene TRBV9 combines with J gene TRBJ2-5; D is uncertain. This CDR3 has 13 residues. The V gene's germline CDR1 is SGDLS and CDR2 YYNGEE. With 0 bases removed from V and 5 bases from J, the gap between germline ends came to 8 bases.

For the CDR3, the DNA is TGTGCCAGCAGGGTGGCCTATGAGCAGTTCTTC. It is translated as CASRVAYEQFF. The chain uses TRBV12-3 or TRBV12-4 and TRBJ2-1; no reliable D call. V was pared by 6 bases and J by 8 bases, with 8 bases between. This CDR3 is 11 amino acids long.

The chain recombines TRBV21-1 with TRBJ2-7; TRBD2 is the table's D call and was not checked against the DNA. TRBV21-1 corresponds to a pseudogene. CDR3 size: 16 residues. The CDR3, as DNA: TGTGCCAGCAGCAAAGACCTTAGAGGGTCCTACCACGAGCAGTACTTC. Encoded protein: CASSKDLRGSYHEQYF.

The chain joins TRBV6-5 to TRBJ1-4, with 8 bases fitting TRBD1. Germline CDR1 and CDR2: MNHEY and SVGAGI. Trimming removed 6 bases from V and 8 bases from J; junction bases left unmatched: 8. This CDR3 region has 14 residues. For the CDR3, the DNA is TGTGCCAGCAGGGAGACAGGGGCAAACGAAAAACTGTTTTTT. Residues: CASRETGANEKLFF.

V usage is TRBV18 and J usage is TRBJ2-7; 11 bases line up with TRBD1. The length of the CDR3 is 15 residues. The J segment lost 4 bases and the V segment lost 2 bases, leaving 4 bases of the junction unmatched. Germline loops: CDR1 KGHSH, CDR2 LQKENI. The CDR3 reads CASSPKGQGVYEQYF. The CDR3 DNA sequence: TGTGCCAGCTCACCAAAGGGACAGGGGGTTTACGAGCAGTACTTC.

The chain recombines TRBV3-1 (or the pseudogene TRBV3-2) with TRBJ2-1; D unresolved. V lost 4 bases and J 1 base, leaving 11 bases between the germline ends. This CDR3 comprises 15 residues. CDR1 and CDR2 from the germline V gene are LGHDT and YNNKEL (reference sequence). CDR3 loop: CASSRSGHSYNEQFF. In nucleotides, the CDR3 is TGTGCCAGCAGCCGATCGGGTCATTCCTACAATGAGCAGTTCTTC.

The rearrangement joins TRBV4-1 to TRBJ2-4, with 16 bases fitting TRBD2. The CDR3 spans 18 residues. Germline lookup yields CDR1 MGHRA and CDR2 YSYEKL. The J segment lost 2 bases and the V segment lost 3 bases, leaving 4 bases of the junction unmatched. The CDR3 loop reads CASSQGLAGGRTKNIQYF. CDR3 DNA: TGCGCCAGCAGCCAGGGACTAGCGGGGGGGCGTACCAAAAACATTCAGTACTTC.